This entry lists 14 T cell receptor beta chains sequenced from one sample in a study of neurological immune-mediated disorders. TCRdb itself ran the 5' RACE reads through MiXCR, one entry per CDR3 protein. The repertoire includes tens of thousands of distinct CDR3 sequences, about 2.5% of them detected once, and about 1% sits in the top ten. Sequenced sample: PBMCs. The receptor set was obtained from a woman aged 30 to 39 with multiple sclerosis.

This clonotype occurred many times. The chain couples TRBV20-1 to TRBJ2-1; D unclear. The ends were cut back, 1 base at V and 5 bases at J, with 15 bases in the middle. From germline, CDR1 is DFQATT and CDR2 SNEGSKA (reference sequence). The CDR3 is 15 amino acids. CDR3: CSARAAEISHNEQFF. The CDR3 DNA is TGCAGTGCTAGAGCAGCAGAAATTAGTCACAATGAGCAGTTCTTC.

This clonotype was observed many times. V and J are TRBV25-1 and TRBJ2-7; 11 positions agree with TRBD2. CDR1 and CDR2 from the germline V gene are MGHDK and SYGVNS. V dropped 4 bases and J dropped 1; count of bases not matched to a gene: 9. The CDR3 is 17 residues long. The CDR3 DNA reads as TGTGCCAGCAGTGTGCGACCGGGACTAGCGGAATCCTACGAGCAGTACTTC. It specifies CASSVRPGLAESYEQYF.

With respect to this clonotype: A much larger clone differs by one base, so this may be a read error. The rearrangement links TRBV20-1 to TRBJ1-5; the D is unclear. Germline V gene sequence: CDR1 DFQATT, CDR2 SNEGSKA (reference sequence). This CDR3 comprises 14 residues. The CDR3 bases are TGCAGTGCTAGAGGGCATCTCGCCAATCAGCACCAGCATTTT. Translated, it gives CSARGHLANQHQHF.

This clonotype was counted ten times or more. The chain uses TRBV7-6 and TRBJ2-1; 10 bases agree with TRBD2. Germline assignment: CDR1 SGHVS and CDR2 FNYEAQ. This CDR3 is 19 amino acids long. With V trimmed by 4 bases and J by 0 bases, 12 bases remained unmatched. The CDR3 DNA sequence: TGTGCCAGCAGCTCCCCTGGAGCTAGCGGGAGCCGCTCCTACAATGAGCAGTTCTTC. This codes for CASSSPGASGSRSYNEQFF.

This clonotype was counted at least ten times. V is TRBV5-1 and J is TRBJ2-3; D unresolved. Germline CDR1 reads SGHRS; CDR2 reads YFSETQ. This CDR3 spans 15 amino acids. V lost 4 bases to trimming and J lost 5 bases, with 17 bases between them. CDR3 nucleotides: TGCGCCAGCAGCCCGACTCCGCCCTTCAGAGATACGCAGTATTTT. It translates to CASSPTPPFRDTQYF. The full variable domain, in which reference TRBV5-1 and TRBJ2-3 provide the parts outside the CDR3, is KAGVTQTPRYLIKTRGQQVTLSCSPISGHRSVSWYQQTPGQGLQFLFEYFSETQRNKGNFPGRFSGRQFSNSRSEMNVSTLELGDSALYLCASSPTPPFRDTQYFGPGTRLTVL.

Many counts were recorded for this clonotype. The chain recombines TRBV7-6 with TRBJ2-5, with D maybe TRBD1 (5 bases). The CDR3 spans 14 residues. Germline CDR1 is SGHVS and CDR2 is FNYEAQ. With 3 bases removed from V and 2 bases from J, the gap between germline ends came to 10 bases. CDR3 residues: CASSFDSAQETQYF. CDR3 nucleotide sequence: TGTGCCAGCAGCTTCGACAGTGCGCAAGAGACCCAGTACTTC.

This clonotype was detected many times. The rearrangement uses TRBV5-1 and TRBJ2-1; D call uncertain. Between the trimmed V and J ends, which lost 5 bases and 4 bases, there was a span of 7 bases. In germline, CDR1 is SGHRS, CDR2 YFSETQ. The CDR3 has 12 residues. The CDR3 sequence: CASRDTYNEQFF. CDR3 DNA: TGCGCCAGCAGAGATACGTACAATGAGCAGTTCTTC.

The chain links TRBV18 to TRBJ1-2, with D possibly matching TRBD1 (5 bases). Per the germline V gene, CDR1 is KGHSH and CDR2 is LQKENI. This CDR3 is built from 14 residues. Trimming stripped 3 bases from V and 9 bases from J, with 17 bases between. The CDR3 reads CASSPQQDLGSYTF. CDR3 DNA sequence: TGTGCCAGCTCACCCCAACAGGATTTAGGTAGCTACACCTTC.

There are many counts of this clonotype. The rearrangement links TRBV7-9 to TRBJ2-7; D ambiguous. The CDR3 has 12 residues. The V end was cut by 4 bases, the J end by 4 bases, with 8 bases between. Germline-derived CDR1 and CDR2 are SEHNR and FQNEAQ (reference sequence). CDR3 sequence reads: CASSYTQYEQYF. CDR3 sequence (DNA): TGTGCCAGCAGCTACACGCAATACGAGCAGTACTTC.

This clonotype was picked up many times. The rearrangement joins TRBV12-3 or TRBV12-4 to TRBJ2-1; 7 nucleotides match TRBD2. CDR3 length equals 14 residues. V lost 3 bases, J lost 6 bases, and 5 bases stayed unmatched. In DNA, the CDR3 is TGTGCCAGCAGTTTCGGCGCGGGAGTCAATGAGCAGTTCTTC. Its translation: CASSFGAGVNEQFF.

This clonotype was counted ten times or more. This sequence joins TRBV7-3 and TRBJ2-1; D might be TRBD1 or TRBD2, each matching 5 bases. Germline assignment: CDR1 SGHTA and CDR2 FQGTGA. The germline V and J ends were trimmed by 5 bases and 5 bases, with 13 bases remaining between them. The CDR3 is 14 amino acids. The CDR3 protein is CASSPGSRHNEQFF. Here the CDR3 DNA reads TGTGCCAGCAGCCCAGGGAGCCGGCACAATGAGCAGTTCTTC.

This clonotype was counted at least ten times. CDR3 loop: CSARREKLFF. The CDR3 DNA follows: TGCAGTGCTAGACGCGAAAAACTGTTTTTT. The rearrangement uses TRBV20-1 and TRBJ1-4, with D hard to call. Germline values: CDR1 DFQATT, CDR2 SNEGSKA (reference sequence). V lost 2 bases, J lost 8 bases, and 3 bases lay in between. This CDR3 contains 10 residues.

This clonotype was detected many times. This rearrangement joins TRBV5-1 to TRBJ2-1, with D possibly being TRBD1 (6 bases). Germline CDR1 is SGHRS and CDR2 is YFSETQ. Trimming took 4 bases from V and 3 from J, leaving 14 bases between them. The CDR3 spans 15 residues. The CDR3 region has the DNA TGCGCCAGCAGCCCCCAAGGCAGGGGCTACAATGAGCAGTTCTTC. Residues: CASSPQGRGYNEQFF.

This clonotype has ten or more counts. V gene TRBV5-1 combines with J gene TRBJ2-2, with 7 bases aligning to TRBD1. Germline V gene sequence: CDR1 SGHRS, CDR2 YFSETQ. The CDR3 contains 14 residues. With V trimmed by 2 bases and J by 3 bases, 1 base remained unmatched. The CDR3 coding sequence is TGCGCCAGCAGCTTCACAGGGGACACCGGGGAGCTGTTTTTT. Its protein is CASSFTGDTGELFF.